A selection of T cell receptor beta chains follows, all from one sample in a study of blood T cell repertoires in COVID-19. Method: immunoSEQ multiplex PCR; TCRdb's copy keeps in-frame clones and lacks some. The repertoire has some 270,000 clones, about nine tenths of them found once; the top ten carry less than 2%. Source material: PBMCs or T cells enriched from blood (not recorded which). These TCRs come from a woman in her thirties or forties who had recovered from COVID-19. Both conserved end residues are part of each CDR3. D genes are given only for firm matches. Clone size is stated in some rows and not others, as once, few, many or a class when expanded.

size	V	J	D	DNA	CDR3
.	TRBV7-2	TRBJ2-5	TRBD2	TGTGCCAGCAGCTTATTGGGTAGCGGGAGTTGGGAGACCCAGTACTTC	CASSLLGSGSWETQYF
.	TRBV6-5	TRBJ2-1	.	TGTGCCTGCCGCCTGGGCCTGTACAATGAGCAGTTCTTC	CACRLGLYNEQFF
.	TRBV30	TRBJ1-1	TRBD1	TGTGCCTGGAGTCTAGGGACAGCGAACACTGAAGCTTTCTTT	CAWSLGTANTEAFF
.	TRBV6-2/TRBV6-3	TRBJ2-2	.	TGTGCCAGCAGTTACTCGAAAGGACTAACCGGGGAGCTGTTTTTT	CASSYSKGLTGELFF
.	TRBV5-6	TRBJ1-4	TRBD1	TGTGCCAGCAGCGACTCCGGGACAGGGAGCGAAAAACTGTTTTTT	CASSDSGTGSEKLFF
.	TRBV6-6	TRBJ2-1	TRBD1	TGTGCCAGCAGGTCCCCTGGACAGGTTAGGAATGAGCAGTTCTTC	CASRSPGQVRNEQFF
.	TRBV5-6	TRBJ1-1	TRBD1	TGTGCCAGCAGCTTAAGGGACAGGGGGAACACTGAAGCTTTCTTT	CASSLRDRGNTEAFF
few	TRBV18	TRBJ1-5	.	TGTGCCAGCTCACCAGGGCAGGGTCCTCAGCCCCAGCATTTT	CASSPGQGPQPQHF
.	TRBV5-4	TRBJ1-1	.	TGTGCCAGCAGCCCGGGGGGTCGGGGGTACACTGAAGCTTTCTTT	CASSPGGRGYTEAFF
.	TRBV24-1	TRBJ2-1	TRBD2	TGTGCCACCAGTGATTCTAGCGGTGATTACAATGAGCAGTTCTTC	CATSDSSGDYNEQFF
.	TRBV11-1	TRBJ1-1	.	TGTGCCAGCAGCTACAGGACGGCGAAAGCTTTCTTT	CASSYRTAKAFF
once	TRBV2	TRBJ2-1	TRBD2	TGTGCCAGCAGTGGACTAGCGTTCGATGAGCAGTTCTTC	CASSGLAFDEQFF
.	TRBV7-3	TRBJ2-7	TRBD1	TGTGCCAGCAGCCTCCGGGACAGGACAGCCTACGAGCAGTACTTC	CASSLRDRTAYEQYF
.	TRBV6-2/TRBV6-3	TRBJ2-2	.	TGTGCCAGCAGTTCCGACGCCTCAGGCACCGGGGAGCTGTTTTTT	CASSSDASGTGELFF
.	TRBV7-2	TRBJ1-3	TRBD1	TGTGCCAGCAGCCCACGTGCGGGTCAGGGGGCCACCATATATTTT	CASSPRAGQGATIYF
.	TRBV5-1	TRBJ2-5	.	TGCGCCAGCAGCTACGGGACTCCCGAAGGAGAGACCCAGTACTTC	CASSYGTPEGETQYF
.	TRBV13	TRBJ2-7	.	TGTGCCAGCAGGCGTACAGTAGGGGAATTCGGCGGAGCCCCTCTCTACGAGCAGTACTTC	CASRRTVGEFGGAPLYEQYF
.	TRBV7-2	TRBJ1-2	.	TGTGCCAGCAGCTTAGTCGGGCGGGGATCCTATGGCTACACCTTC	CASSLVGRGSYGYTF
.	TRBV5-1	TRBJ2-3	TRBD2	TGCGCCAGCAGCTTGGGACTAGCGGGGGGCCGCACAGATACGCAGTATTTT	CASSLGLAGGRTDTQYF
.	TRBV4-1	TRBJ1-1	.	TGCGCCAGCAGCCAAGACAGGCTAATGAACACTGAAGCTTTCTTT	CASSQDRLMNTEAFF
.	TRBV7-2	TRBJ1-1	.	TGTGCCAGCAGCTTAGATCCGGGGAAGACCACTGAAGCTTTCTTT	CASSLDPGKTTEAFF
once	TRBV12-5	TRBJ2-7	TRBD1	TGTGCTAGTGGTTCCCTGACAGGGTCCTACGAGCAGTACTTC	CASGSLTGSYEQYF
.	TRBV5-5	TRBJ1-5	.	TGTGCCAGCAGCTCTACAGGGAGTAGCAATCAGCCCCAGCATTTT	CASSSTGSSNQPQHF
.	TRBV3-1/TRBV3-2	TRBJ2-3	.	.	CASSQEVVGRGTSF
.	TRBV7-3	TRBJ1-3	.	TGTGCCAGCAGCCCCCAGGGTGACTCTGGAAACACCATATATTTT	CASSPQGDSGNTIYF
.	TRBV7-9	TRBJ2-1	.	TGTGCCAGCAGCTTAGCGGGGCGGAGGGGGCTGAATGAGCAGTTCTTC	CASSLAGRRGLNEQFF
.	TRBV7-9	TRBJ2-1	TRBD2	TGTGCCAGCAGCTTAAAGGGACTAGCCTTTAATGAGCAGTTCTTC	CASSLKGLAFNEQFF
.	TRBV11-2	TRBJ1-4	.	TGTGCCAGCAGCTCAACCTCCGGGACGGGGGGGGAAAAACTGTTTTTT	CASSSTSGTGGEKLFF
.	TRBV19	TRBJ1-4	.	TGTGCCAGTAGTCTTGCCAAGGGGTCAACTAATGAAAAACTGTTTTTT	CASSLAKGSTNEKLFF
.	TRBV6-1	TRBJ1-1	TRBD1	TGTGCCAGCAGTGAAAGAAGTGGGACAGGGGGAAACACTGAAGCTTTCTTT	CASSERSGTGGNTEAFF
.	TRBV6-5	TRBJ2-1	TRBD1	TGTGCCAGCAGAATCGGACAGGGCGATGAGCAGTTCTTC	CASRIGQGDEQFF
.	TRBV27	TRBJ1-1	.	TGTGCCAGCAGTTTACACAGGAACACTGAAGCTTTCTTT	CASSLHRNTEAFF
.	TRBV3-1/TRBV3-2	TRBJ1-2	.	TGTGCCAGCAGCCAAGATCTCTACTATGGCTACACCTTC	CASSQDLYYGYTF
.	TRBV5-1	TRBJ2-3	.	TGCGCCAGCAGCTTGGGACAGCAAGGCACAGATACGCAGTATTTT	CASSLGQQGTDTQYF
.	TRBV18	TRBJ2-6	TRBD2	TGTGCCAGCTCATCCCTGCTAGCGGGAGCAACAGGGGCCAACGTCCTGACTTTC	CASSSLLAGATGANVLTF
.	TRBV5-1	TRBJ1-6	.	TGCGCCAGCAGTATGATGAGCTCCTATAATTCACCCCTCCACTTT	CASSMMSSYNSPLHF
.	TRBV6-5	TRBJ2-1	TRBD2	TGTGCCAGCAGGAGCGGGGGTACGATGGATGAGCAGTTCTTC	CASRSGGTMDEQFF
.	TRBV7-8	TRBJ2-7	TRBD1	TGTGCCAGCAGCTTAATCCGGGACAGGGGTAACGAGCAGTACTTC	CASSLIRDRGNEQYF
once	TRBV7-9	TRBJ2-1	.	TGTGCCAGCCGTGCAGCTAGCAAATACAATGAGCAGTTCTTC	CASRAASKYNEQFF
.	TRBV5-1	TRBJ1-6	TRBD1	TGCGCCAGCAGCCTCTGGGACAGCAATTCACCCCTCCACTTT	CASSLWDSNSPLHF
.	TRBV14	TRBJ2-6	.	TGTGCCAGCAGCCCACGGCCCAGGGGGGCTGGGGCCAACGTCCTGACTTTC	CASSPRPRGAGANVLTF
.	TRBV6-2/TRBV6-3	TRBJ1-1	.	TGTGCCAGCAGTTACAGAGGGATGAACACTGAAGCTTTCTTT	CASSYRGMNTEAFF
.	TRBV3-1/TRBV3-2	TRBJ2-7	.	TGTGCCAGCAGCCTTGTTAGGGGTAGCGAGCAGTACTTC	CASSLVRGSEQYF
.	TRBV5-1	TRBJ1-4	.	TGCGCCAGCAGCTTGGGGCCGACAGGACCTAATGAAAAACTGTTTTTT	CASSLGPTGPNEKLFF
once	TRBV5-1	TRBJ1-2	.	TGCGCCAGCAGCTTGGGGTCAGGGTCGGGCAATGGCTACACCTTC	CASSLGSGSGNGYTF
.	TRBV19	TRBJ2-1	TRBD2	TGTGCCAGTAGTAGTTGGGGGACTAGCGGGACCTACAATGAGCAGTTCTTC	CASSSWGTSGTYNEQFF
.	TRBV5-5	TRBJ2-3	TRBD1	TGTGCCAGCAGCTTGGGACAGGGGGCAGATACGCAGTATTTT	CASSLGQGADTQYF